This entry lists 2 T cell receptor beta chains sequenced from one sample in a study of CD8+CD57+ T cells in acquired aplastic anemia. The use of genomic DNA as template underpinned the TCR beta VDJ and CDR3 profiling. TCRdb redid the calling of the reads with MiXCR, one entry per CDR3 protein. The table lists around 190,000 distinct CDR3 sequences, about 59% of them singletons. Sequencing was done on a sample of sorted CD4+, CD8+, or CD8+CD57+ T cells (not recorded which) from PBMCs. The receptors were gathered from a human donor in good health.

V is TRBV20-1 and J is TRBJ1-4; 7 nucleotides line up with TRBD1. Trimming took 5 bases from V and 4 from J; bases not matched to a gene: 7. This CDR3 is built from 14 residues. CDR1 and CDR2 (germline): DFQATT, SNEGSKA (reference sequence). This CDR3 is CSAPPGQYNEKLFF. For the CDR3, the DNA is TGCAGTGCTCCCCCGGGACAGTATAATGAAAAACTGTTTTTT.

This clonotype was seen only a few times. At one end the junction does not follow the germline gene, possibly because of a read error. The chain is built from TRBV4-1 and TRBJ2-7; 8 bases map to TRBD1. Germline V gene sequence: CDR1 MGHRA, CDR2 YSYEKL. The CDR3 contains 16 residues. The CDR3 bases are TGTGCCAGCAGCATCCAGATGGCCCAGGGGGCGCGGGAGCAGTACTTC. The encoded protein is CASSIQMAQGAREQYF.